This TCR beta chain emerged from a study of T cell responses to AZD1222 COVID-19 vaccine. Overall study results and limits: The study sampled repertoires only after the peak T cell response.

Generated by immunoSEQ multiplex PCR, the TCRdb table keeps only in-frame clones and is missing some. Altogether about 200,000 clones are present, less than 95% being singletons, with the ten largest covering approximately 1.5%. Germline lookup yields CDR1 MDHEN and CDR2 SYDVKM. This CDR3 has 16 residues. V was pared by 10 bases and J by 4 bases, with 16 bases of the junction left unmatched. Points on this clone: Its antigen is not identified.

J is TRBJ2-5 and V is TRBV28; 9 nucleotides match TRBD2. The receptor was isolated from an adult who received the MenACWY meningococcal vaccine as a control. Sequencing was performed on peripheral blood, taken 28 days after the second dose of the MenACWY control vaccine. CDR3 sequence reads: CATTHSFSGSRETQYF. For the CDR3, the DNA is TGTGCCACAACCCATTCTTTTAGCGGGAGTAGAGAGACCCAGTACTTC.